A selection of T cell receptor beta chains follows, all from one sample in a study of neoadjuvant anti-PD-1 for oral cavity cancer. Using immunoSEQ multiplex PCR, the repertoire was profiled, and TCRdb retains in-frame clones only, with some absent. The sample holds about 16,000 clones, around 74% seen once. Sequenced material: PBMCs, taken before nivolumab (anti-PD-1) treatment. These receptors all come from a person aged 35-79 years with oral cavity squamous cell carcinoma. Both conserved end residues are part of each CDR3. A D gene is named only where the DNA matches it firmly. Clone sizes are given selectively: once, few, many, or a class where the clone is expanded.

CDR3nt: TGCGCCAGCAGCGGACAGGGTGGCACAGATACGCAGTATTTT
CDR3aa: CASSGQGGTDTQYF
v_gene: TRBV5-1
d_gene: TRBD1
abundance: -
len: 14
j_gene: TRBJ2-3

CDR3nt: TGTGCCAGCAGTCCGACTAGCGGGAGAAACACCGGGGAGCTGTTTTTT
CDR3aa: CASSPTSGRNTGELFF
v_gene: TRBV2
d_gene: TRBD2
abundance: -
len: 16
j_gene: TRBJ2-2

CDR3nt: TGTGCCAGCAGTGGACTGTCCTACGAGCAGTACTTC
CDR3aa: CASSGLSYEQYF
v_gene: TRBV2
d_gene: -
abundance: -
len: 12
j_gene: TRBJ2-7

CDR3nt: TGTGCCAGCAGTTTATGGGGGGGGTCCAATCAGCCCCAGCATTTT
CDR3aa: CASSLWGGSNQPQHF
v_gene: TRBV27
d_gene: -
abundance: -
len: 15
j_gene: TRBJ1-5

CDR3nt: TGTGCCAGCAGCTTACGGGGACAGGGTGGAGAAAAACTGTTTTTT
CDR3aa: CASSLRGQGGEKLFF
v_gene: TRBV13
d_gene: TRBD1
abundance: few
len: 15
j_gene: TRBJ1-4

CDR3nt: TGCGCCAGCAGCCGAAATCCAAGTGCAACTAATGAAAAACTGTTTTTT
CDR3aa: CASSRNPSATNEKLFF
v_gene: TRBV4-1
d_gene: -
abundance: -
len: 16
j_gene: TRBJ1-4

CDR3nt: TGTGCCAGCATTCAAGGCGGGAGCTACGAGCAGTACTTC
CDR3aa: CASIQGGSYEQYF
v_gene: TRBV6-1
d_gene: TRBD2
abundance: -
len: 13
j_gene: TRBJ2-7

CDR3nt: TGTGCCAGCAGCCAAGAGGGGAACTCCTACGAGCAGTACTTC
CDR3aa: CASSQEGNSYEQYF
v_gene: TRBV4-2
d_gene: -
abundance: -
len: 14
j_gene: TRBJ2-7

CDR3nt: TGTGCCAGCAGCTTGGGTCAGCAAGAGACCCAGTACTTC
CDR3aa: CASSLGQQETQYF
v_gene: TRBV5-6
d_gene: -
abundance: -
len: 13
j_gene: TRBJ2-5

CDR3nt: TGCGCCAGCAGCCATGGCGTCTCCTACGAGCAGTACTTC
CDR3aa: CASSHGVSYEQYF
v_gene: TRBV4-1
d_gene: -
abundance: -
len: 13
j_gene: TRBJ2-7

CDR3nt: TGTGCCAGCAGTGAAGCGCTTGGCACTAGCGGAAAAGAGACCCAGTACTTC
CDR3aa: CASSEALGTSGKETQYF
v_gene: TRBV2
d_gene: TRBD2
abundance: few
len: 17
j_gene: TRBJ2-5

CDR3nt: TGTGCCAGCAGCCCGGGGGTTTCCTATGGCTACACCTTC
CDR3aa: CASSPGVSYGYTF
v_gene: TRBV9
d_gene: -
abundance: -
len: 13
j_gene: TRBJ1-2

CDR3nt: TGTGCCAGCTCACCGGAGATGATGAACACTGAAGCTTTCTTT
CDR3aa: CASSPEMMNTEAFF
v_gene: TRBV18
d_gene: -
abundance: few
len: 14
j_gene: TRBJ1-1

CDR3nt: TGTGCCAGCAGGATATCGGGGCCATCTAGTTACACCTTC
CDR3aa: CASRISGPSSYTF
v_gene: TRBV2
d_gene: -
abundance: -
len: 13
j_gene: TRBJ1-2

CDR3nt: TGTGCCAGCAGTTACGTTGCAGCGGGAGGGTACAATGAGCAGTTCTTC
CDR3aa: CASSYVAAGGYNEQFF
v_gene: TRBV6-5
d_gene: TRBD2
abundance: -
len: 16
j_gene: TRBJ2-1

CDR3nt: TGTGCCAGCAGCAAGCGGGATTGGGAGACCCAGTACTTC
CDR3aa: CASSKRDWETQYF
v_gene: TRBV6-5
d_gene: TRBD2
abundance: -
len: 13
j_gene: TRBJ2-5

CDR3nt: TGTGCCAGTAGTACGGTACTAGCGCTCACCGGGGAGCTGTTTTTT
CDR3aa: CASSTVLALTGELFF
v_gene: TRBV19
d_gene: TRBD2
abundance: -
len: 15
j_gene: TRBJ2-2

CDR3nt: TGTGCCAGCAGTTACCTGGACAATTACGAGCAGTACTTC
CDR3aa: CASSYLDNYEQYF
v_gene: TRBV6-5
d_gene: -
abundance: once
len: 13
j_gene: TRBJ2-7

CDR3nt: TGTGCCTGGAGTGAGGGGCACACTGAAGCTTTCTTT
CDR3aa: CAWSEGHTEAFF
v_gene: TRBV30
d_gene: -
abundance: few
len: 12
j_gene: TRBJ1-1

CDR3nt: TGCGCCAGCAGTGAGTCGAAAGGGCTAGCGGGTAGATCCTACGAGCAGTACTTC
CDR3aa: CASSESKGLAGRSYEQYF
v_gene: TRBV10-1
d_gene: TRBD2
abundance: -
len: 18
j_gene: TRBJ2-7

CDR3nt: TGTGCCAGCAGCCCAAGGACTAACGCCTACGAGCAGTACTTC
CDR3aa: CASSPRTNAYEQYF
v_gene: TRBV5-6
d_gene: -
abundance: few
len: 14
j_gene: TRBJ2-7

CDR3nt: TGTGCCAGCAGTTCCGCCTGGGCAGGGGAGGACGAAGCTTTCTTT
CDR3aa: CASSSAWAGEDEAFF
v_gene: TRBV6-5
d_gene: -
abundance: few
len: 15
j_gene: TRBJ1-1

CDR3nt: TGTGCCAGCCTGACAGGGTCTGGAAACACCATATATTTT
CDR3aa: CASLTGSGNTIYF
v_gene: TRBV19
d_gene: TRBD1
abundance: few
len: 13
j_gene: TRBJ1-3

CDR3nt: TGTGCCAGCAGTGTGGTCGCAGCCTATGGCTACACCTTC
CDR3aa: CASSVVAAYGYTF
v_gene: TRBV6-1
d_gene: -
abundance: few
len: 13
j_gene: TRBJ1-2

CDR3nt: TGCAGCTTCATGCCCGCCAATGAGCAGTTCTTC
CDR3aa: CSFMPANEQFF
v_gene: TRBV29-1
d_gene: -
abundance: -
len: 11
j_gene: TRBJ2-1

CDR3nt: TGTGCCAGTAGTATAGTAAGGGGGGACGAGCAGTACTTC
CDR3aa: CASSIVRGDEQYF
v_gene: TRBV19
d_gene: -
abundance: -
len: 13
j_gene: TRBJ2-7